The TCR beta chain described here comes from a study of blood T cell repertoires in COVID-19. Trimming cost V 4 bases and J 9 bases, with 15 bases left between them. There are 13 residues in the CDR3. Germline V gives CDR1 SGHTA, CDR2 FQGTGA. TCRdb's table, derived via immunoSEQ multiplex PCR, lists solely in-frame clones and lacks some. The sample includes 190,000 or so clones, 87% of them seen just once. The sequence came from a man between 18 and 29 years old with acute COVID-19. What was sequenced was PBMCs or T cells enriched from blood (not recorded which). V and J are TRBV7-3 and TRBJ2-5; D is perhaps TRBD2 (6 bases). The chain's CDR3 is CASSSRDSGAQYF. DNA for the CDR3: TGTGCCAGCAGCTCGCGGGACTCCGGGGCCCAGTACTTC.